Following are 27 T cell receptor beta chains from one sample sequenced in a study of blood T cell repertoires in COVID-19. Method: immunoSEQ multiplex PCR; TCRdb's copy keeps in-frame clones and lacks some. The profile shows some 460,000 clones, approximately 86% of them singletons. The sample taken for sequencing was PBMCs or T cells enriched from blood (not recorded which). The receptors were sampled from a woman in her late teens or twenties who had recovered from COVID-19.

The chain uses TRBV7-2 and TRBJ1-2; 8 bases line up with TRBD1. Germline assignment: CDR1 SGHTA and CDR2 FQGNSA. V lost 2 bases to trimming and J lost 2 bases; unmatched junction nucleotides: 1. The CDR3 is 14 amino acids. The CDR3 region has the DNA TGTGCCAGCAGCTTACAGGGGGCAAACTATGGCTACACCTTC. This sequence encodes CASSLQGANYGYTF.

The chain joins TRBV9 to TRBJ2-3, with 14 bases fitting TRBD2. With V trimmed by 4 bases and J by 4 bases, 2 bases remained unmatched. The CDR3 totals 15 residues. Germline CDR1 SGDLS, CDR2 YYNGEE. Here the CDR3 DNA reads TGTGCCAGCAGCTGGACTAGCGGGGGGTCAGATACGCAGTATTTT. Translation: CASSWTSGGSDTQYF. Using reference TRBV9 and TRBJ2-3 for the parts outside the CDR3, the full variable domain is DSGVTQTPKHLITATGQRVTLRCSPRSGDLSVYWYQQSLDQGLQFLIQYYNGEERAKGNILERFSAQQFPDLHSELNLSSLELGDSALYFCASSWTSGGSDTQYFGPGTRLTVL.

This rearrangement joins TRBV9 to TRBJ2-5, with 9 bases aligning to TRBD2. V dropped 0 bases and J dropped 5; count of bases not matched to a gene: 5. The germline gives CDR1 SGDLS, CDR2 YYNGEE. There are 15 residues in the CDR3. The CDR3 protein is CASSVASGEVETQYF. As DNA, the CDR3 is TGTGCCAGCAGCGTAGCTAGCGGGGAAGTGGAGACCCAGTACTTC. Filled out from reference TRBV9 and TRBJ2-5, the complete variable domain reads DSGVTQTPKHLITATGQRVTLRCSPRSGDLSVYWYQQSLDQGLQFLIQYYNGEERAKGNILERFSAQQFPDLHSELNLSSLELGDSALYFCASSVASGEVETQYFGPGTRLLVL.

This clone appeared once. This chain connects TRBV11-3 to TRBJ2-2; TRBD2 might be the D (5 bases). The V gene's germline CDR1 is SGHNT and CDR2 YENEEA. Trimming pared 5 bases from V and 6 bases from J, leaving 16 bases between. The CDR3 is made up of 15 amino acids. The chain's CDR3 is CASSPERGRAGELFF. The CDR3 DNA reads as TGTGCCAGCAGCCCCGAGCGAGGGCGCGCCGGGGAGCTGTTTTTT.

The chain carries TRBV20-1 and TRBJ2-5; 7 nucleotides match TRBD2. V was clipped by 3 bases and J by 1 base; unmatched bases: 14. Germline V CDR1 and CDR2: DFQATT, SNEGSKA (reference sequence). The CDR3 runs 17 residues. The CDR3 DNA sequence: TGCAGTGCTAGTCCCCTCGGTCTCGCTAGCGGCCAAGAGACCCAGTACTTC. Translation: CSASPLGLASGQETQYF.

The J gene is TRBJ1-4, the V gene TRBV19; TRBD1 agrees at 9 bases. CDR3 size: 12 residues. Germline lookup yields CDR1 LNHDA and CDR2 SQIVND (reference sequence). V was clipped by 3 bases and J by 17 bases; unmatched bases: 7. In DNA, the CDR3 is TGTGCCAGTAGTATCCCAGGACAGGGGCTTTTTTTT. This translates into CASSIPGQGLFF.

The chain recombines TRBV5-5 with TRBJ1-2; D might be TRBD1 (6 bases). CDR3 length equals 13 residues. Per germline, CDR1 SGHKS and CDR2 YYEKEE (reference sequence). With 1 base removed from V and 5 bases from J, the gap between germline ends came to 9 bases. The CDR3 reads CASSLMGAYGYTF. The DNA for the CDR3 is TGTGCCAGCAGCTTGATGGGGGCTTATGGCTACACCTTC.

The chain couples TRBV11-2 to TRBJ2-1; 12 bases agree with TRBD2. This CDR3 spans 15 amino acids. Germline V gene lookup returns CDR1 SGHAT and CDR2 FQNNGV. The V segment lost 5 bases and the J segment 9 bases; nucleotides outside the gene matches: 8. The chain's CDR3 is CASSITSGGIGEQFF. CDR3 nucleotide sequence: TGTGCCAGCAGCATCACTAGCGGGGGGATAGGTGAGCAGTTCTTC. Combining the CDR3 with reference TRBV11-2 and TRBJ2-1 gives the whole variable domain EAGVAQSPRYKIIEKRQSVAFWCNPISGHATLYWYQQILGQGPKLLIQFQNNGVVDDSQLPKDRFSAERLKGVDSTLKIQPAKLEDSAVYLCASSITSGGIGEQFFGPGTRLTVL.

The chain carries TRBV5-4 and TRBJ1-1, with a tentative D call TRBD1 (5 bases). V shed 2 bases and J shed 5 bases, with 13 bases lying between them. The CDR3 is 14 residues long. The V gene's germline CDR1 is SGHNT and CDR2 YYREEE (reference sequence). The CDR3 loop is CASSFGEGRTEAFF. The CDR3 nucleotides are TGTGCCAGCAGCTTCGGGGAGGGGAGGACTGAAGCTTTCTTT.

J is TRBJ1-5 and V is TRBV20-1; D uncertain. Looked up from germline, CDR1 is DFQATT and CDR2 is SNEGSKA (reference sequence). The CDR3 is 11 residues long. V shed 0 bases and J shed 6 bases, with 3 bases lying between them. The CDR3 reads CSAREAQPQHF. CDR3 sequence (DNA): TGCAGTGCTAGAGAGGCTCAGCCCCAGCATTTT.

As DNA, the CDR3 is TGTGCCAGCAGCTTAGTCGCCTACGAGCAGTACTTC. It specifies CASSLVAYEQYF. The J gene is TRBJ2-7, the V gene TRBV13, with D unresolved. CDR3 size: 12 residues. V dropped 1 base and J dropped 2 bases, with 3 bases sitting between them. Germline-derived CDR1 and CDR2 are PRHDT and FYEKMQ (reference sequence).

This chain links TRBV7-9 with TRBJ1-1, with a weak D call TRBD1 (5 bases). The CDR3 loop spans 12 amino acids. The V gene's germline CDR1 is SEHNR and CDR2 FQNEAQ (reference sequence). V gave up 5 bases and J gave up 8 bases, with 12 bases separating them. The CDR3 DNA reads as TGTGCCAGCAGCGAAACCCCAGGGGAAGCTTTCTTT. It translates to CASSETPGEAFF.

The V gene is TRBV12-5, the J gene TRBJ2-7; TRBD1 might be the D (6 bases). In germline, CDR1 is LGHNT, CDR2 FRNRAP. V shed 9 bases and J shed 1 base, with 13 bases lying between them. This CDR3 spans 13 amino acids. CDR3 in amino acids: CASMTGSSYEQYF. The CDR3 DNA sequence: TGTGCTAGCATGACAGGTTCTTCCTACGAGCAGTACTTC.

The chain uses TRBV6-5 and TRBJ2-1; D perhaps matches TRBD1 (6 bases). V lost 11 bases to trimming and J lost 5 bases, with 19 bases between them. The CDR3 runs 14 residues. Germline lookup yields CDR1 MNHEY and CDR2 SVGAGI. The CDR3 region has the DNA TGTGCCGTCACGTGGGGGACAATGAACAATGAGCAGTTCTTC. This encodes CAVTWGTMNNEQFF.

The chain has TRBV6-5 and TRBJ1-2; the D gene is possibly TRBD1 (5 bases). V was pared by 5 bases and J by 8 bases, with 18 bases between. The CDR3 extends over 14 amino acids. Germline CDR1 reads MNHEY; CDR2 reads SVGAGI. This chain's CDR3 is CASSLEGAMGGYTF. The CDR3 DNA follows: TGTGCCAGCAGTCTCGAAGGGGCGATGGGCGGCTACACCTTC.

The gene calls are TRBV5-5 and TRBJ2-1, with D perhaps TRBD2 (6 bases). The V and J ends lost 4 bases and 1 base respectively, with 18 bases between them. Germline loops: CDR1 SGHKS, CDR2 YYEKEE (reference sequence). The CDR3 extends over 17 amino acids. The CDR3: CASSHLTGTDSYNEQFF. The CDR3 DNA is TGTGCCAGCAGCCATTTGACCGGGACTGATTCCTACAATGAGCAGTTCTTC.

This clone has just a few counts. The rearrangement links TRBV13 to TRBJ1-4; TRBD1 matches 8 bases. This CDR3 is 14 amino acids long. Germline loops: CDR1 PRHDT, CDR2 FYEKMQ (reference sequence). V lost 4 bases, J lost 8 bases, and 6 bases stayed unmatched. The CDR3 DNA reads TGTGCCAGCAGCTCCAGGGGGCGAGAGGAAAAACTGTTTTTT. Protein product: CASSSRGREEKLFF. Complete variable domain (other parts from reference TRBV13 and TRBJ1-4): AAGVIQSPRHLIKEKRETATLKCYPIPRHDTVYWYQQGPGQDPQFLISFYEKMQSDKGSIPDRFSAQQFSDYHSELNMSSLELGDSALYFCASSSRGREEKLFFGSGTQLSVL.

The chain couples TRBV6-2 or TRBV6-3 to TRBJ1-2; maybe TRBD1 (5 bases). The V end was cut by 6 bases, the J end by 7 bases, with 21 bases between. Germline V gene data show CDR1 as MNHEY and CDR2 as SVGEGT. The CDR3 consists of 15 residues. The chain's CDR3 is CASSPRERAIGGYTF. In DNA form, the CDR3 reads TGTGCCAGCAGCCCCAGGGAGCGGGCTATTGGTGGCTACACCTTC.

The chain has TRBV3-1 (or the pseudogene TRBV3-2) and TRBJ1-3; D remains ambiguous. V lost 1 base, J lost 0 bases, and 7 bases lay in between. In germline, CDR1 is LGHDT, CDR2 YNNKEL (reference sequence). The CDR3 spans 15 residues. The CDR3 nucleotides read TGTGCCAGCAGCCAAGGGGGAGCCTCTGGAAACACCATATATTTT. It codes for CASSQGGASGNTIYF.

This clone was seen a single time. The genes are TRBV28 and TRBJ1-4; 7 nucleotides line up with TRBD1. Germline V gene lookup returns CDR1 MDHEN and CDR2 SYDVKM. Trimming cost V 4 bases and J 0 bases; bases outside gene matches: 14. The CDR3 spans 19 residues. DNA of the CDR3: TGTGCCAGCAGTTACCTCCCTCGACAGGGAAGGGCAACTAATGAAAAACTGTTTTTT. This gives the protein CASSYLPRQGRATNEKLFF.

J is TRBJ1-2 and V is TRBV2, with D uncertain. Trimming shortened V by 0 bases and J by 3 bases, and 11 bases separated the two germline ends. The CDR3 is made up of 15 amino acids. Germline V gene sequence: CDR1 SNHLY, CDR2 FYNNEI. In nucleotides, the CDR3 is TGTGCCAGCAGTGAAGCTTTTAGCTCAGACTATGGCTACACCTTC. Protein sequence: CASSEAFSSDYGYTF.

The CDR3 DNA reads as TGTGCCAGCAGTTTTGACTGGAGGAATGAAAAACTGTTTTTT. Encoded protein: CASSFDWRNEKLFF. This rearrangement joins TRBV27 to TRBJ1-4; D is uncertain. Germline CDR1 is MNHEY and CDR2 is SMNVEV (reference sequence). The CDR3 covers 14 residues. Trimming cost V 3 bases and J 5 bases, with 10 bases left between them.

DNA of the CDR3: TGTGCCAGTAGTTCGACAGGGGAGGCCTCCTACGAGCAGTACTTC. This sequence encodes CASSSTGEASYEQYF. V is TRBV19 and J is TRBJ2-7, with TRBD1 identical over 8 bases. The CDR3 has 15 amino acids. J lost 0 bases, V lost 5 bases, and 6 bases had no gene match. The V gene's germline CDR1 is LNHDA and CDR2 SQIVND (reference sequence). Full variable domain (remainder filled in from reference TRBV19 and TRBJ2-7): DGGITQSPKYLFRKEGQNVTLSCEQNLNHDAMYWYRQDPGQGLRLIYYSQIVNDFQKGDIAEGYSVSREKKESFPLTVTSAQKNPTAFYLCASSSTGEASYEQYFGPGTRLTVT.

The chain joins TRBV5-1 to TRBJ1-4; D gene uncertain. The V and J ends lost 7 bases and 3 bases respectively, with 10 bases between them. This CDR3 contains 13 residues. Germline V gene sequence: CDR1 SGHRS, CDR2 YFSETQ. CDR3 DNA sequence: TGCGCCAGCTCCCCTGGCTCTAATGAAAAACTGTTTTTT. Translated, it gives CASSPGSNEKLFF.

The rearrangement joins TRBV12-5 to TRBJ2-2, with 7 bases that match TRBD1. CDR1 is LGHNT, CDR2 FRNRAP, per germline. The CDR3 totals 14 residues. The V and J ends lost 6 bases and 7 bases, in that order; junction bases with no gene match: 8. The DNA of the CDR3 is TGTGCTAGTGGCCGGACAGGCTCGGGCGGGGAGCTGTTTTTT. It encodes CASGRTGSGGELFF.

The V call is TRBV7-3, the J call TRBJ2-6; 7 nucleotides align to TRBD1. The CDR3 sequence is 17 residues long. J lost 0 bases, V lost 5 bases, and 7 bases had no gene match. CDR1 is SGHTA, CDR2 FQGTGA, per germline. The CDR3 here is CASSLGQANSGANVLTF. CDR3 coding DNA: TGTGCCAGCAGCCTCGGACAGGCCAACTCTGGGGCCAACGTCCTGACTTTC.

This clone was counted between two and nine times. The rearrangement uses TRBV4-1 and TRBJ1-1, with D possibly TRBD1 on 6 matching bases. The CDR3 runs 14 residues. Germline CDR1 is MGHRA and CDR2 is YSYEKL. The V gene lost 0 bases and the J gene lost 8 bases, with 13 bases spanning the gap. The CDR3 loop is CASSQDLRGTEAFF. The CDR3 DNA is TGCGCCAGCAGCCAAGATTTAAGGGGGACAGAAGCTTTCTTT.